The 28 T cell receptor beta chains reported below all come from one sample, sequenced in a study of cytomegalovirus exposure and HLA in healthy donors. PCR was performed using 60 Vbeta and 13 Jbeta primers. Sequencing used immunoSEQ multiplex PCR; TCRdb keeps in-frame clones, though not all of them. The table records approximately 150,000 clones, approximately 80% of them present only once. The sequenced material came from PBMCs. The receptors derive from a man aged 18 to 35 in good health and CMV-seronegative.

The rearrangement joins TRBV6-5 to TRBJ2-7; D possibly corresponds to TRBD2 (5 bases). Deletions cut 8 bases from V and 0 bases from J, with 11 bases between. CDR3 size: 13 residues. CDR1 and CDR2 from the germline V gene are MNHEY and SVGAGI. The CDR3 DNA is TGTGCCAGCGGAAGAACTAGCTCCTACGAGCAGTACTTC. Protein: CASGRTSSYEQYF.

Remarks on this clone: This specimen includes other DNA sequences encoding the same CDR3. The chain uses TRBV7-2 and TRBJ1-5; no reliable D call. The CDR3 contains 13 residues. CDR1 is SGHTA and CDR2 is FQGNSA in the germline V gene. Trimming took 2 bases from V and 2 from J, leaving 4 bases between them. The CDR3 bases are TGTGCCAGCAGCTTACGGGGCAATCAGCCCCAGCATTTT. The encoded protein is CASSLRGNQPQHF.

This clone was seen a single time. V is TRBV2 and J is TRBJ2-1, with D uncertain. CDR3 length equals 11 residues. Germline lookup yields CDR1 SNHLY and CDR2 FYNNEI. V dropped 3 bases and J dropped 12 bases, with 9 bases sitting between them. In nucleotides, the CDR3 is TGTGCCAGCAGTGATATTGAGTTGCAGTTCTTC. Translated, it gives CASSDIELQFF.

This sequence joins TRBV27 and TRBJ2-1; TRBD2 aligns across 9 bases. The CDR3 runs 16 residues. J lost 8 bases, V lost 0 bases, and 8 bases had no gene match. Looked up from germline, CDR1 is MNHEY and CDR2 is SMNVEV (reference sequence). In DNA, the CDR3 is TGTGCCAGCAGTTTATCGGGGGTAGCGGGAGTACATGAGCAGTTCTTC. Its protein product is CASSLSGVAGVHEQFF.

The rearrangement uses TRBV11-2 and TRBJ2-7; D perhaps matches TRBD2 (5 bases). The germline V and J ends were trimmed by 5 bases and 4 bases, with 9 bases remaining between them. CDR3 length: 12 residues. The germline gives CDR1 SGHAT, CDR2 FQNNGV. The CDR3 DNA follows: TGTGCCAGCAGCCAGACGGGATACGAGCAGTACTTC. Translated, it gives CASSQTGYEQYF.

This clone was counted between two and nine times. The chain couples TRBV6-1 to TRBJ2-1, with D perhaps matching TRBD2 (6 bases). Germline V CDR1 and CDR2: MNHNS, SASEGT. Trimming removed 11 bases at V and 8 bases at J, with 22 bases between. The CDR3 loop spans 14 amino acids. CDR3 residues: CAGGGSSFFDEQFF. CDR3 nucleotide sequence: TGTGCCGGAGGAGGGTCTAGTTTCTTCGATGAGCAGTTCTTC.

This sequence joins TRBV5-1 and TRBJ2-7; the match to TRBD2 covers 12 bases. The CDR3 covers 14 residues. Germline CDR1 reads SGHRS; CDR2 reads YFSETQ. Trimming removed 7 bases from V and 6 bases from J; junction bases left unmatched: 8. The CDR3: CASSLRLAGVEQYF. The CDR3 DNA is TGCGCCAGCTCCCTCCGACTAGCGGGAGTCGAGCAGTACTTC.

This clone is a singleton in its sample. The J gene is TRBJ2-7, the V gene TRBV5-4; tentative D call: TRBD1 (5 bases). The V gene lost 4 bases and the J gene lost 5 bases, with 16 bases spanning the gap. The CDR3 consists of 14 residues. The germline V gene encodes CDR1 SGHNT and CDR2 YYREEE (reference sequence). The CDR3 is CASSLRGLTDEQYF. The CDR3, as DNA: TGTGCCAGCAGCCTTAGGGGCTTGACGGACGAGCAGTACTTC.

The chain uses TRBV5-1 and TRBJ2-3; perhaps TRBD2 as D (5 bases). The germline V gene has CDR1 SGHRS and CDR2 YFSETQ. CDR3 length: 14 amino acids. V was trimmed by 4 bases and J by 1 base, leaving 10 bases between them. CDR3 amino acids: CASSRAERTDTQYF. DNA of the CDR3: TGCGCCAGCAGCAGAGCGGAGCGCACAGATACGCAGTATTTT.

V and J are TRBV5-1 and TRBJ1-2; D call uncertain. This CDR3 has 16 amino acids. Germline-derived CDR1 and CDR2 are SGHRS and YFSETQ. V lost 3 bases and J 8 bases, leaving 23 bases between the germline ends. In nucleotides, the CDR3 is TGCGCCAGCAGCTCATTTTCTCGCGGAAGGCCCAACGGCTACACCTTC. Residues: CASSSFSRGRPNGYTF.

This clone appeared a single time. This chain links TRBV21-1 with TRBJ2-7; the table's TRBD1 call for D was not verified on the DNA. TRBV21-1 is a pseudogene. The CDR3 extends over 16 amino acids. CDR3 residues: CASSKEGQERLNEQYF. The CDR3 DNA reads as TGTGCCAGCAGCAAAGAGGGACAGGAACGACTTAACGAGCAGTACTTC.

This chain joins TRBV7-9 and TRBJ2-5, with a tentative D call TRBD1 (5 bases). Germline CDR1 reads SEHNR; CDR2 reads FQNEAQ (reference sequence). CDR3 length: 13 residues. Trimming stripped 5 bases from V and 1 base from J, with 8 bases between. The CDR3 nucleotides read TGTGCCAGCAGCCGACAGACCCAAGAGACCCAGTACTTC. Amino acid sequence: CASSRQTQETQYF.

The CDR3 loop reads CASRPTRGNEQFF. CDR3 bases: TGTGCCAGCAGGCCGACTAGGGGCAATGAGCAGTTCTTC. The chain carries TRBV5-5 and TRBJ2-1, with D possibly being TRBD2 (6 bases). This CDR3 is built from 13 residues. Trimming pared 5 bases from V and 6 bases from J, leaving 12 bases between. CDR1 and CDR2 (germline): SGHKS, YYEKEE (reference sequence).

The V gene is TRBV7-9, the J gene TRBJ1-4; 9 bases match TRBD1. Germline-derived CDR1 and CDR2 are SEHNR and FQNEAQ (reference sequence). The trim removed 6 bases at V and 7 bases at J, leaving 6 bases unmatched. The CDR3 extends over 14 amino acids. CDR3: CASSGDRAIEKLFF. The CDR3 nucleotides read TGTGCCAGCAGTGGGGACAGGGCGATTGAAAAACTGTTTTTT. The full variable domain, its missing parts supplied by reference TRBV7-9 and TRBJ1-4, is DTGVSQNPRHKITKRGQNVTFRCDPISEHNRLYWYRQTLGQGPEFLTYFQNEAQLEKSRLLSDRFSAERPKGSFSTLEIQRTEQGDSAMYLCASSGDRAIEKLFFGSGTQLSVL.

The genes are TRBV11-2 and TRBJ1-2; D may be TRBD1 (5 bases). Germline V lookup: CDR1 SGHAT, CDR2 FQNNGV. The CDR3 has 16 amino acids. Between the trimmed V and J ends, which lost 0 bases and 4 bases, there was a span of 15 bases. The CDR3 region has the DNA TGTGCCAGCAGCTTAGATTTCGGAGACAGCGCCTATGGCTACACCTTC. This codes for CASSLDFGDSAYGYTF.

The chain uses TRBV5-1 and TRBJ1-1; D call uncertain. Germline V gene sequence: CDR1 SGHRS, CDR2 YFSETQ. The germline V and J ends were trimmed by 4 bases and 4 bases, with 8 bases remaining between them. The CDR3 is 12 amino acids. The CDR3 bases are TGCGCCAGCAGCGAGTCCGGCACTGAAGCTTTCTTT. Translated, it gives CASSESGTEAFF.

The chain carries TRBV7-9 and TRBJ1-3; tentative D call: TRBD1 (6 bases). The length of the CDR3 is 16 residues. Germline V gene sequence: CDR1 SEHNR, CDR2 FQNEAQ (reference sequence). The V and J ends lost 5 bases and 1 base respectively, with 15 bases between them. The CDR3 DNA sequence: TGTGCCAGCAGCCCGTGGGGGCAGCCATCTGGAAACACCATATATTTT. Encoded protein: CASSPWGQPSGNTIYF.

The CDR3 nucleotides read TGCGCCAGCAGCTTGGAGACAGCGGAGACCCAGTACTTC. Its protein product is CASSLETAETQYF. This rearrangement joins TRBV5-1 to TRBJ2-5; possible D gene TRBD1, 5 bases. V lost 0 bases, J lost 5 bases, and 8 bases lay in between. CDR3 length: 13 residues. Germline V gives CDR1 SGHRS, CDR2 YFSETQ.

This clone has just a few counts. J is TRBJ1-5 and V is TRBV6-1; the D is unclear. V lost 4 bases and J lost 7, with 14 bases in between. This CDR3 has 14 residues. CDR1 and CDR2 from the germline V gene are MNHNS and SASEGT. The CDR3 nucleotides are TGTGCCAGCAGTGTCCGGGATTGGAACCAGCCCCAGCATTTT. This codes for CASSVRDWNQPQHF.

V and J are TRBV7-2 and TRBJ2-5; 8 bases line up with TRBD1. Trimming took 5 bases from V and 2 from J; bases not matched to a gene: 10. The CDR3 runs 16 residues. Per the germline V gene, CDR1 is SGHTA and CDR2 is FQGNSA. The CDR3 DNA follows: TGTGCCAGCAGCCCCCGAGTTCGGACAGGGCAAGAGACCCAGTACTTC. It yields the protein CASSPRVRTGQETQYF.

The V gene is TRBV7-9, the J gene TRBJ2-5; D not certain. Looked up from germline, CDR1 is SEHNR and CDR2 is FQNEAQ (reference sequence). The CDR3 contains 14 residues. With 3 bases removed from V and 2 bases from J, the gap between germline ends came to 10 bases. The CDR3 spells CASSLASVQETQYF. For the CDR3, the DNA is TGTGCCAGCAGCTTGGCCAGCGTGCAAGAGACCCAGTACTTC.

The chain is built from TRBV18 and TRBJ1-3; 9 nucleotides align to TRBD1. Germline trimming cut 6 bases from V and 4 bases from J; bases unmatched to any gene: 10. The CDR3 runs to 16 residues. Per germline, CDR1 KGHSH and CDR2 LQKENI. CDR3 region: CASSLSTGGAGNTIYF. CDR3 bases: TGTGCCAGCTCGCTTTCCACAGGGGGCGCAGGAAACACCATATATTTT.

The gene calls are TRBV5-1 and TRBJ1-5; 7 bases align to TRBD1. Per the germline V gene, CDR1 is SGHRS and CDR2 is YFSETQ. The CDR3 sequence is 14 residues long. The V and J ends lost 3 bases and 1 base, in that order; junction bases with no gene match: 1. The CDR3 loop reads CASSSGQSNQPQHF. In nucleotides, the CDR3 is TGCGCCAGCAGCTCGGGACAGAGCAATCAGCCCCAGCATTTT.

The CDR3 sequence: CAWGQFDEQFF. The CDR3, as DNA: TGTGCCTGGGGACAATTCGATGAGCAGTTCTTC. The genes are TRBV30 and TRBJ2-1, with TRBD1 as a possible D gene (5 bases). Trimming removed 5 bases from V and 8 bases from J, with 10 bases in between. The CDR3 runs 11 residues. Germline V CDR1 and CDR2: GTSNPN, SVGIG (reference sequence).

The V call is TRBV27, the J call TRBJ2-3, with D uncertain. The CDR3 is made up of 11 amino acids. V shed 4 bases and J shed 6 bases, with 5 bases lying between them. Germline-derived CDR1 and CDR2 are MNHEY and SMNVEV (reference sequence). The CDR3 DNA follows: TGTGCCAGCAGTTGGGCGGATACGCAGTATTTT. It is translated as CASSWADTQYF.

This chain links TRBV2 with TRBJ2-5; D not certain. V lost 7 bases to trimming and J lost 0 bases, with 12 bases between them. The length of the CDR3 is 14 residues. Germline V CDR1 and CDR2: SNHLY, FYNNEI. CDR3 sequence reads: CASTTRTYQETQYF. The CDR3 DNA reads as TGTGCCAGCACCACAAGAACCTACCAAGAGACCCAGTACTTC.

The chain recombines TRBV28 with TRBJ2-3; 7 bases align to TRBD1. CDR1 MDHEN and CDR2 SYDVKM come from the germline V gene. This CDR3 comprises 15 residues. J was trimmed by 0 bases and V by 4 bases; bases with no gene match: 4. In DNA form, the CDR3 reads TGTGCCAGCAGTTCCCCGGGACAGAGCACAGATACGCAGTATTTT. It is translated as CASSSPGQSTDTQYF.

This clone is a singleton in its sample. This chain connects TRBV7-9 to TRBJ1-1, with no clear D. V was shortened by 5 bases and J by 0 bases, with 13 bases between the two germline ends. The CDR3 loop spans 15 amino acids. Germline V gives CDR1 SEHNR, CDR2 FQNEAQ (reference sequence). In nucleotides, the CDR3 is TGTGCCAGCAGCCCCCAAACAGTTGTGAACACTGAAGCTTTCTTT. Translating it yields CASSPQTVVNTEAFF.